Presented here are 20 T cell receptor beta chains from one specimen sequenced in a study of T cells after posttransplantation cyclophosphamide. The protocol was immunoSEQ multiplex PCR, while the TCRdb copy is restricted to in-frame clones and leaves out a portion. This set yields roughly 42,000 clones and no singletons; the top ten hold 4% to 5%. The material sequenced was PBMCs. These receptors were obtained from a woman aged 45-59 years in good health and a related stem cell transplant donor.

As for this clone: This clone may be a read error of a much larger clone one base away. CDR3 in amino acids: CASSRDSGSNQPQHF. The CDR3 DNA reads TGTGCCAGCAGTCGGGACAGTGGAAGCAATCAGCCCCAGCATTTT. V usage is TRBV6-5 and J usage is TRBJ1-5; 7 bases match TRBD1. V was clipped by 5 bases and J by 1 base; unmatched bases: 5. CDR3 length: 15 residues. The germline CDR1 and CDR2 sequences are MNHEY and SVGAGI.

This clone was seen ten or more times. This rearrangement joins TRBV6-1 to TRBJ1-5, with TRBD1 matching over 9 bases. Germline CDR1 is MNHNS and CDR2 is SASEGT. The CDR3 is 15 amino acids. The junction had 4 bases not matched to a gene; V was cut back by 6 bases and J by 1 base. In DNA form, the CDR3 reads TGTGCCAGCAGGGACAGGGGAACGAGCAATCAGCCCCAGCATTTT. Protein product: CASRDRGTSNQPQHF.

This clone has ten or more counts. The chain links TRBV6-5 to TRBJ1-2; D unresolved. The CDR3 consists of 13 residues. Germline CDR1 and CDR2: MNHEY and SVGAGI. Trimming took off 6 bases at V and 7 bases at J, with 15 bases between the two ends. The chain's CDR3 is CASSHRESGGYTF. CDR3 nucleotides: TGTGCCAGCAGCCACCGGGAGTCGGGTGGCTACACCTTC.

This clone was observed a handful of times. V and J are TRBV28 and TRBJ2-3; the match to TRBD1 covers 8 bases. With 3 bases clipped from V and 3 bases from J, the junction kept 8 bases outside the gene matches. This CDR3 has 16 residues. Germline assignment: CDR1 MDHEN and CDR2 SYDVKM. Written as DNA, the CDR3 is TGTGCCAGCAGTTTCGACCGGGACAGGCTTACAGATACGCAGTATTTT. Amino acids: CASSFDRDRLTDTQYF.

This clone was recorded at least ten times. The rearrangement links TRBV7-2 to TRBJ1-6; D call uncertain. Germline-derived CDR1 and CDR2 are SGHTA and FQGNSA. The CDR3 runs to 15 residues. The V end lost 4 bases, the J end lost 0 bases, and 7 bases lay between the germline ends. The CDR3 nucleotides are TGTGCCAGCAGCTCCCGGGACTCCTATAATTCACCCCTCCACTTT. The encoded protein is CASSSRDSYNSPLHF.

In this sample, this clone turned up many times. V gene TRBV11-2 combines with J gene TRBJ1-6; D not resolved. Germline V gives CDR1 SGHAT, CDR2 FQNNGV. V dropped 8 bases and J dropped 0 bases, with 14 bases sitting between them. CDR3 length: 16 amino acids. Here the CDR3 reads CASGGREFSYNSPLHF. As DNA, the CDR3 is TGTGCCAGCGGAGGGAGGGAATTCTCCTATAATTCACCCCTCCACTTT.

This clone has ten or more counts. J is TRBJ1-5 and V is TRBV7-9; TRBD1 might be the D (5 bases). The CDR3 is 15 amino acids. V lost 1 base and J lost 7, with 14 bases in between. Germline CDR1 and CDR2: SEHNR and FQNEAQ (reference sequence). The CDR3 region has the DNA TGTGCCAGCAGCTTAGGCGAAACAGGTCGACAGCCCCAGCATTTT. Protein sequence: CASSLGETGRQPQHF. The whole variable domain, filled in from reference TRBV7-9 and TRBJ1-5, reads DTGVSQNPRHKITKRGQNVTFRCDPISEHNRLYWYRQTLGQGPEFLTYFQNEAQLEKSRLLSDRFSAERPKGSFSTLEIQRTEQGDSAMYLCASSLGETGRQPQHFGDGTRLSIL.

Ten or more counts support this clone. V gene TRBV5-6 combines with J gene TRBJ1-5, with 9 bases identical to TRBD1. Trimming at V came to 4 bases and at J to 6 bases, leaving 2 bases not matched to a gene. The V gene's germline CDR1 is SGHDT and CDR2 YYEEEE. The CDR3 runs to 13 residues. The DNA for the CDR3 is TGTGCCAGCAGCCTACAGGGGGCTCAGCCCCAGCATTTT. Protein sequence: CASSLQGAQPQHF.

This clone was detected many times. The chain links TRBV5-1 to TRBJ1-1; no clear D. Germline V gene data show CDR1 as SGHRS and CDR2 as YFSETQ. The CDR3 loop spans 14 amino acids. V was cut by 2 bases and J by 5 bases, with 13 bases left in between. The CDR3 here is CASSFDSGGTEAFF. The CDR3, as DNA: TGCGCCAGCAGCTTCGATTCCGGAGGAACTGAAGCTTTCTTT.

This clone was picked up many times. The chain links TRBV2 to TRBJ1-1, with 7 bases lining up with TRBD1. CDR3 length: 13 residues. CDR1 and CDR2 (germline): SNHLY, FYNNEI. The trim removed 7 bases at V and 4 bases at J, leaving 6 bases unmatched. CDR3 sequence reads: CASKVGDSTEAFF. Written as DNA, the CDR3 is TGTGCCAGCAAGGTCGGGGACAGCACTGAAGCTTTCTTT. Variable domain in full (rest from reference TRBV2 and TRBJ1-1): EPEVTQTPSHQVTQMGQEVILRCVPISNHLYFYWYRQILGQKVEFLVSFYNNEISEKSEIFDDQFSVERPDGSNFTLKIRSTKLEDSAMYFCASKVGDSTEAFFGQGTRLTVV.

This clone has ten or more counts. This chain links TRBV9 with TRBJ1-6; weak D call: TRBD1 (6 bases). Germline CDR1 SGDLS, CDR2 YYNGEE. V was trimmed by 1 base and J by 5 bases, leaving 7 bases between them. This CDR3 has 14 amino acids. The CDR3 sequence: CASSVRTDNSPLHF. Here the CDR3 DNA reads TGTGCCAGCAGCGTAAGGACAGATAATTCACCCCTCCACTTT.

This clone was observed at least ten times. This chain connects TRBV4-1 to TRBJ1-1; 7 bases line up with TRBD1. Germline V gives CDR1 MGHRA, CDR2 YSYEKL. Trimming at V came to 4 bases and at J to 0 bases, leaving 8 bases not matched to a gene. This CDR3 is built from 16 residues. CDR3 coding DNA: TGCGCCAGCAGCCTCCTATCGGGACAGCTGAACACTGAAGCTTTCTTT. Translation gives CASSLLSGQLNTEAFF.

This clone was seen at least ten times. This chain uses TRBV6-1 with TRBJ2-7; the match to TRBD1 covers 11 bases. Per germline, CDR1 MNHNS and CDR2 SASEGT. The CDR3 totals 13 residues. The CDR3 reads CGSPGQGAYEQYF. CDR3 DNA: TGTGGCTCCCCGGGACAGGGGGCCTACGAGCAGTACTTC.

The sample holds many counts of this clone. The chain recombines TRBV5-6 with TRBJ1-2; D unclear. This CDR3 has 15 residues. Germline CDR1 is SGHDT and CDR2 is YYEEEE. Trimming left V 4 bases short and J 0 bases short, with 13 bases between. The CDR3 DNA is TGTGCCAGCAGCCCGCTACAGTCTACTAACTATGGCTACACCTTC. This codes for CASSPLQSTNYGYTF.

This clone was counted many times. V gene TRBV5-1 combines with J gene TRBJ2-2; D perhaps matches TRBD1 (6 bases). V was pared by 4 bases and J by 1 base, with 11 bases between. This CDR3 comprises 15 residues. CDR1 and CDR2 from the germline V gene are SGHRS and YFSETQ. The CDR3 DNA is TGCGCCAGCAGCCCCTTACAGGGGAACACCGGGGAGCTGTTTTTT. This codes for CASSPLQGNTGELFF. The whole variable domain, filled in from reference TRBV5-1 and TRBJ2-2, reads KAGVTQTPRYLIKTRGQQVTLSCSPISGHRSVSWYQQTPGQGLQFLFEYFSETQRNKGNFPGRFSGRQFSNSRSEMNVSTLELGDSALYLCASSPLQGNTGELFFGEGSRLTVL.

This clone was counted many times. This chain connects TRBV5-1 to TRBJ2-2; D perhaps matches TRBD1 (7 bases). Deletions cut 7 bases from V and 5 bases from J, with 18 bases between. The CDR3 contains 15 residues. The germline V gene has CDR1 SGHRS and CDR2 YFSETQ. The CDR3 here is CASGSGGPGTGELFF. CDR3 DNA sequence: TGCGCCAGCGGCTCAGGGGGGCCGGGTACCGGGGAGCTGTTTTTT.

In its sample, this clone was seen many times. The rearrangement links TRBV7-2 to TRBJ2-3, with 7 nucleotides matching TRBD2. The CDR3 extends over 15 amino acids. Per the germline V gene, CDR1 is SGHTA and CDR2 is FQGNSA. After removal of 4 bases from V and 1 base from J, the junction contained 5 bases not matched to a gene. The DNA for the CDR3 is TGTGCCAGCAGCTGGGGGGGTCCCCGCACAGATACGCAGTATTTT. Amino acid sequence: CASSWGGPRTDTQYF.

This clone has ten or more counts. The chain joins TRBV28 to TRBJ1-4; no reliable D call. Germline CDR1 MDHEN, CDR2 SYDVKM. The V end lost 1 base, the J end lost 8 bases, and 8 bases lay between the germline ends. The CDR3 loop spans 13 amino acids. The CDR3 reads CASSLYVSEKLFF. CDR3 coding DNA: TGTGCCAGCAGTTTATATGTGTCGGAAAAACTGTTTTTT.

This clone has at least ten counts. V usage is TRBV7-3 and J usage is TRBJ1-2, with 11 bases matching TRBD1. Trimming at V came to 2 bases and at J to 4 bases, leaving 3 bases not matched to a gene. The CDR3 is 15 residues long. Germline V gene sequence: CDR1 SGHTA, CDR2 FQGTGA. CDR3 in amino acids: CASSLAGTGGYGYTF. The CDR3 bases are TGTGCCAGCAGCTTAGCCGGGACAGGGGGCTATGGCTACACCTTC.

This clone was seen many times. This chain joins TRBV19 and TRBJ1-2; possible D gene TRBD1, 6 bases. CDR3 length: 14 residues. The V end lost 11 bases, the J end lost 2 bases, and 18 bases lay between the germline ends. CDR1 LNHDA and CDR2 SQIVND come from the germline V gene (reference sequence). This CDR3 reads CAAWGGSGNYGYTF. The CDR3 DNA follows: TGTGCCGCATGGGGGGGCTCTGGCAACTATGGCTACACCTTC.